This T cell receptor beta chain originates from a study of cytomegalovirus exposure and HLA in healthy donors. Overall study: One earlier analysis, a look at around 180 million T cells, found 117 million unique TCR beta sequences.

With 60 Vbeta and 13 Jbeta primers, the PCR was carried out. This table comes from immunoSEQ multiplex PCR, and its TCRdb copy is limited to in-frame clones, with some not included. The table includes about 130,000 clones, approximately 80% detected once. The ends were cut back, 0 bases at V and 1 base at J, with 7 bases in the middle. Germline loops: CDR1 SGHNT, CDR2 YYREEE (reference sequence). CDR3 length: 15 amino acids. This chain joins TRBV5-4 and TRBJ2-2, with a tentative D call TRBD1 (5 bases). The sequence derives from a woman in her forties in good health and CMV-seropositive. The source material was PBMCs. In nucleotides, the CDR3 is TGTGCCAGCAGCTTGGTGACAGTGAACACCGGGGAGCTGTTTTTT. It encodes CASSLVTVNTGELFF.